The source of this T cell receptor (beta chain) is a study of T-cell memory formation after mild COVID-19. This CDR3 comprises 13 residues. Germline V gene sequence: CDR1 LGHNA, CDR2 YNFKEQ. Trimming cost V 1 base and J 8 bases, with 8 bases left between them. Using its own MiXCR run on the 5' RACE reads, TCRdb lists one record per CDR3 protein. The sample consists of 350,000 to 400,000 distinct CDR3 sequences, approximately 15% of them appearing once. The sample holds many counts of this clonotype. The source material was PBMCs or a T cell subset sorted from them (not recorded which). This receptor was identified in a man younger than 30 who had mild COVID-19 (a few samples of this study predate the infection). Cell type and time point are not known. The J gene is TRBJ1-4, the V gene TRBV4-2; D ambiguous. CDR3 sequence (DNA): TGTGCCAGCAGCCAAGGGGGAAAAGAAAAACTGTTTTTT. It specifies CASSQGGKEKLFF.